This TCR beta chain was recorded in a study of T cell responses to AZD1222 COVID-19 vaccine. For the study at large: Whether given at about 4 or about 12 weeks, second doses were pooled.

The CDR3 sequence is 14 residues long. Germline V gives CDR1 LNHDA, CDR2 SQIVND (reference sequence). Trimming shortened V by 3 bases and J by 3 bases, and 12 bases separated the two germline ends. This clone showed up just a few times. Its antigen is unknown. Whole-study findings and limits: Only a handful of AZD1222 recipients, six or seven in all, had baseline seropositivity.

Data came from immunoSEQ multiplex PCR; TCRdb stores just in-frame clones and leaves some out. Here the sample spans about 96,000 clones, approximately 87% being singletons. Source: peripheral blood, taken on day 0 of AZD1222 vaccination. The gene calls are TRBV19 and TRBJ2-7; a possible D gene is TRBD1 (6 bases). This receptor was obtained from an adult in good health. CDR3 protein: CASSIGTTYYEQYF. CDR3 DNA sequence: TGTGCCAGTAGTATCGGGACAACCTACTACGAGCAGTACTTC. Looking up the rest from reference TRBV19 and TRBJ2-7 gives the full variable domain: DGGITQSPKYLFRKEGQNVTLSCEQNLNHDAMYWYRQDPGQGLRLIYYSQIVNDFQKGDIAEGYSVSREKKESFPLTVTSAQKNPTAFYLCASSIGTTYYEQYFGPGTRLTVT.